One T cell receptor (beta chain) is described in this entry. As yet, its antigen is unknown. Produced via immunoSEQ multiplex PCR; TCRdb's table is partial and in-frame only. The sample yields about 26,000 clones, 82% seen once. Germline-derived CDR1 and CDR2 are SGHRS and YFSETQ. The CDR3 has 15 residues. The V gene lost 4 bases and the J gene lost 5 bases, with 17 bases spanning the gap. The sample is drawn from a study of graft-versus-host responses after intestinal transplantation. The V call is TRBV5-1, the J call TRBJ2-3; D gene uncertain. The clonotype was recovered from a human donor who received an intestinal transplant. The material sequenced was unstimulated CD4+ T cells sorted from spleen or lymph node cells, taken before intestinal transplant. The CDR3: CASSLLLRRGDTQYF. The CDR3 DNA reads as TGCGCCAGCAGCCTTTTATTGCGGCGCGGAGATACGCAGTATTTT.